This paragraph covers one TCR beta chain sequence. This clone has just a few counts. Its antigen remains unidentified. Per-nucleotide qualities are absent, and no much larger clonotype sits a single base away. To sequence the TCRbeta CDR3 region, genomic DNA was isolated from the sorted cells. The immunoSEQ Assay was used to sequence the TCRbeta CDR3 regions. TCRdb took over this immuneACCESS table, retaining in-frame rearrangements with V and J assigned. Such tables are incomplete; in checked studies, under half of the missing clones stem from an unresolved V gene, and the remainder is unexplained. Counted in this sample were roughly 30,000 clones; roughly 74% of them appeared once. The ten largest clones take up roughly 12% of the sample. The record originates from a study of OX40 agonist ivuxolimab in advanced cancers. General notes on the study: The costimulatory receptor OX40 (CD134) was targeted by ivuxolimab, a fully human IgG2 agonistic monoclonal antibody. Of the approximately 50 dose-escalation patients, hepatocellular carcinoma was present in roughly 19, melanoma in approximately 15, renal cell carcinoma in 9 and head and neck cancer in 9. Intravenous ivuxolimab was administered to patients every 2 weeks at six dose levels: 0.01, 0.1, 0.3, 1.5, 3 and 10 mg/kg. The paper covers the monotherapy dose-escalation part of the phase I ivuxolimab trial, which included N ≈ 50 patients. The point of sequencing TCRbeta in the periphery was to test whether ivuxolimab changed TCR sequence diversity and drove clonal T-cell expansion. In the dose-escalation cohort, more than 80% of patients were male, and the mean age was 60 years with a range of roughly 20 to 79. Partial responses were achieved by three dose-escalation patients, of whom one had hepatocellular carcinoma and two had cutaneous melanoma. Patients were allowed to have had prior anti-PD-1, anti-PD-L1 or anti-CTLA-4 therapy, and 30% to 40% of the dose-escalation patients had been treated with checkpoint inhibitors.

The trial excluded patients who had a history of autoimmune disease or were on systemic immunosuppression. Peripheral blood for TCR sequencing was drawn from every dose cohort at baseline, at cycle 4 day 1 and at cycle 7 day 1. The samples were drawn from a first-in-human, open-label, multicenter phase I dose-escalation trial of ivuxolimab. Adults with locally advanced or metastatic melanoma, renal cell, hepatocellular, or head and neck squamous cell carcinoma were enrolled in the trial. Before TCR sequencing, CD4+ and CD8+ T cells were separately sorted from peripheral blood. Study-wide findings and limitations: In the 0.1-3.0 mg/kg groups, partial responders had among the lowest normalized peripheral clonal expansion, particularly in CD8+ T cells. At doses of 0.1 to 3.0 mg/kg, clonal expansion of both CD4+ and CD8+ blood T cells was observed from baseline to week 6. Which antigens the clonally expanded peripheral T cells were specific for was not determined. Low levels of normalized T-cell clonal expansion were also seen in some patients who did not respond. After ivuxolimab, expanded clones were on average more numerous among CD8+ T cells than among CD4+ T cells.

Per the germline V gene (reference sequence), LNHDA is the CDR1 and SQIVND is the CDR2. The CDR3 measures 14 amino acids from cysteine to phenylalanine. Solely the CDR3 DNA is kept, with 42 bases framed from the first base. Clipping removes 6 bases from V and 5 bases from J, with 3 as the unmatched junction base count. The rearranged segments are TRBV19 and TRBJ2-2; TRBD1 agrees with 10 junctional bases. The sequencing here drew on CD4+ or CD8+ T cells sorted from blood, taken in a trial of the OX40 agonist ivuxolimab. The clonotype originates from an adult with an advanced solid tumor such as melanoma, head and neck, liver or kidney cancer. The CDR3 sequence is CASRGTGVTGELFF. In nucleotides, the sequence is TGTGCCAGTAGGGGGACAGGGGTAACCGGGGAGCTGTTTTTT.